This T cell receptor beta chain was sequenced during a study of cytomegalovirus exposure and HLA in healthy donors (dated by TCRdb to the late 2010s). Broadly, across the study: According to an earlier analysis of 587 of the donors, some 180 million T cells yielded 120 million or so unique TCR beta sequences and about 280 Gb of sequence data. On average, roughly 240,000 unique TCR beta nucleotide sequences were sequenced per donor among 350 to 400 genotyped donors of the cohort, with roughly 20% of those sequences being non-productive. Genome-wide SNP genotypes for about 60% of the roughly 670 donors were used in a later genetic analysis, which treated that subset as a discovery cohort. Donor age, sex, ethnicity and CMV serostatus were collected together with the repertoire data. The genetic ancestry cluster associated with self-reported Caucasian donors included roughly four fifths of the roughly 380 genotyped donors. Every discovery cohort repertoire had been produced on one sequencing platform. Typing coverage varied by locus: roughly 620-640 donors for A, B, C, DRB1 and DQB1; roughly 520 for DQA1; about 600 for DPA1; roughly 450 for DPB1. High-throughput TCR immunosequencing, statistical association of individual TCRs with disease status, and machine learning were combined to predict cytomegalovirus infection status. Rather than drawing on any new phenotypic data, the later analysis identified candidate immune exposures from TCR beta sequences and the way those sequences occurred across donors. Roughly 5 DR-DQ haplotypes were treated as single units for association and clustering because of strong linkage in the cohort. An earlier analysis of some 600 of the donors applied high-throughput TCR beta sequencing to assess whether each TCR beta V gene segment acted as functional or pseudogenic. To study patterns of TCR occurrence, a later analysis re-analyzed previously published TCR beta repertoires from around 700 donors and added high-resolution HLA genotyping. An early release covering 550 to 650 HLA-typed donors comprised approximately 290 gigabases of sequencing data and around 80 million unique TCR sequences. In addition to the first cohort of around 670 subjects, a separate validation cohort of approximately 120 different subjects was used. The study was designed to test whether signatures of past pathogen exposure could be identified by cataloging public T cell receptors. The study profiled the T cell repertoires of fewer than 850 subjects by immunosequencing and related them to cytomegalovirus serostatus. Both class I and class II loci were covered by HLA typing, at four-digit resolution.

The CDR3 holds 14 amino acids from the cysteine to the phenylalanine. Only the CDR3 DNA is retained, 42 bases long and in frame from the first base. V is cut by 1 base and J by 8 bases, and the space between the germline ends is 13 bases. The CDR1 and CDR2 encoded by the germline V gene are SGHTS and YDEGEE. Libraries were built with the immunoSEQ multiplex PCR assay. For the multiplex PCR, a mixture combining 60 forward primers for TCR Vbeta segments and 13 reverse primers for TCR Jbeta segments was used. The CDR3 region of rearranged TCR beta genes was amplified from genomic DNA by a multiplex PCR assay. Amplified TCR beta libraries were sequenced as 87-base-pair reads on the Illumina HiSeq System. The authors processed their data as follows. A later analysis tallied some 79 million unique TCR beta chains across the 666 repertoires, and approximately 9.9 million of those chains were shared by two or more donors. To remove PCR and sequencing errors, raw reads were error-corrected and collapsed into unique sequences using a nearest-neighbor algorithm that merged closely related sequences. To assign V, D and J gene segments, CDR3 sequences were aligned to IMGT reference sequences. For a sequence to be retained, at least a six-nucleotide match to both a V gene segment and a J gene segment was required. Rearrangements were classified as productive when the CDR3 lacked stop codons and remained in frame with V and J, and all other rearrangements were classified as non-productive. CDR3 was defined according to IMGT convention as the region running from the second conserved V-encoded cysteine to the conserved J-encoded phenylalanine. The earlier analysis of roughly 590 of the donors excluded sequences that lacked an unambiguous match to a single V gene segment. In an earlier analysis of 450 to 750 of the donors, a V segment was called functional when productive rearrangements were above 56.7%, and segregating when the standard deviation between donors exceeded 5%. A statistical classification framework was developed to diagnose cytomegalovirus status using the catalog of TCR beta chain sequences. A later analysis assigned V and J genes by comparing TCR nucleotide sequences with IMGT/GENE-DB human TR gene sequences. In a later analysis, CDR3 sequences and most-parsimonious VDJ recombination scenarios were assigned using the TCRdist pipeline. In a later analysis, every TCR beta chain was defined by the combination of its CDR3 amino acid sequence and its V-gene family, and reads without a unique V-gene family were dropped. To address suspected cross-contamination and a sequencing artifact, a later analysis removed over 500 highly shared, low-generation-probability nucleotide sequences. In a later analysis, a clonal expansion index for each public chain was calculated from normalized within-repertoire ranks of inferred template counts. A later analysis computed generation probabilities with a VDJ recombination model fitted to out-of-frame rearrangements, and checked the results against IGoR. In a later analysis, hypergeometric tests were used to score TCR-TCR, TCR-HLA and TCR-CMV co-occurrence, with a repertoire-size bias correction applied to TCR pairs. To estimate false discovery rates, a later analysis permuted the HLA or CMV assignments 20 times. In a later analysis, co-occurring TCRs were grouped using DBSCAN, with TCRdist sequence similarity added in when clustering inside HLA-allele-positive subsets. Repertoires with fewer than 30,000 or more than 120,000 public chains, plus five repertoires with anomalous nucleotide sharing, were excluded from co-occurrence clustering. Drawn from immuneACCESS, this table holds only the in-frame rearrangements with V and J called that TCRdb kept. Clones are partly lost; checked studies trace under half to an unresolved V gene and leave the rest unexplained. Clonal size and the V and J genes are those of that table, whereas D and trimming came from the DNA. The sample has tens of thousands of clones on record. The ten largest clonotypes hold roughly 0.74% of the sample.

Note on this clone: Its antigen is still unknown.

General findings and caveats noted by the study authors: A further reported finding was that TCR beta sequences accurately predicted the HLA-A and HLA-B alleles for most subjects in the first cohort. In a later analysis, 15,000 to 20,000 TCR beta sequences were associated with specific HLA alleles at a false discovery rate of 0.05. In both the original and validation cohorts, the classifier was reported to diagnose cytomegalovirus status with high specificity and sensitivity. According to a later analysis, parvovirus B19, influenza, CMV and Epstein-Barr virus appeared linked to several top co-occurrence clusters. HLA typing was unavailable for some donors at each locus, so association tests used only the typed subset. Most TCR sequences were seen in very few donors, while some public TCRs were found in many individuals. A later genetic analysis reported fewer N-insertions in productive TCRs among donors in an Asian-associated ancestry cluster than the roughly 700-donor mean. The only immune exposure information available for the cohort was CMV serostatus. A later analysis found that most CMV-associated TCR beta chains appeared HLA-restricted, with HLA associations seemingly driven largely by CMV exposure. In an earlier analysis of 587 of the donors, most TCR beta V segments appeared in productive rearrangements about 87% or about 30% of the time, broadly matching IMGT annotations. In this cohort, only TCR beta chains were sequenced, and detectable features were limited by the absence of alpha or paired-chain data. In a later analysis, the rate of TCR association differed among HLA loci, with DRB1 alleles having the most associated TCRs and HLA-C alleles having the fewest. A total of fewer than 200 TCR beta chains were listed by the study as associated with cytomegalovirus. An association between a missense DCLRE1C variant and V-gene and J-gene trimming of TCR beta chains was found in a later genetic analysis and replicated in an independent cohort. The 87-base-pair reads could not distinguish some IMGT-functional V segments, including TRBV6-2 and TRBV6-3, so those segments were excluded. The sequencing pipeline was judged likely to have produced a cluster of highly shared sequence variants as a technical artifact. Because counts were too low, roughly 17 rarely observed V segments, including chromosome 9 orphons, were left out of the earlier analysis of 500 to 750 of the donors. The presence/absence analyses assumed that sequencing depth was roughly uniform across donors, and that assumption may not be true. Linkage disequilibrium might explain the correlated functional status among segregating V segments, but an unknown experimental factor could not be ruled out. According to the authors, the approach could potentially be generalized to other disease states and immunological phenotypes. In a later analysis, HLA-associated TCR beta chains showed more clonal expansion and lower generation probabilities than non-associated chains that were equally common. When HLA alleles, especially DR and DQ, strongly co-occurred, attributing TCR associations to individual alleles was difficult. In vitro tests confirmed that a few of the cytomegalovirus-associated TCR beta chains recognize cytomegalovirus antigens.

The cohort consisted of some 730 healthy bone marrow donors. At the time of sampling, every cohort member was nominally healthy, though immune exposures that went unrecorded were likely present. The donor was CMV seronegative and belonged to the group of around 400 seronegative cohort members. A peripheral blood sample was provided by each donor, and peripheral blood mononuclear cells were used for TCR beta sequencing. Genomic DNA extraction from the blood cell samples was performed with the Qiagen DNeasy Blood Extraction Kit. The source material was PBMCs. The sequence came from a man younger than 40 in good health and CMV-seronegative. The chain couples TRBV5-8 to TRBJ1-3; the D gene cannot be named for sure. The bases read TGTGCCAGCAGCTTGTCACGTAGGAGGGACACCATATATTTT. Translated, it gives CASSLSRRRDTIYF. Supplemented by the reference TRBV5-8 and TRBJ1-3 proteins around the CDR3, the complete variable domain is EAGVTQSPTHLIKTRGQQATLRCSPISGHTSVYWYQQALGLGLQFLLWYDEGEERNRGNFPPRFSGRQFPNYSSELNVNALELEDSALYLCASSLSRRRDTIYFGEGSWLTVV.